The following is a T cell receptor (beta chain) sequence with its context. The antigen remains undetermined. The record originates from a study of cytomegalovirus exposure and HLA in healthy donors. General study results and limits: Usually a TCR sequence was rare, but some public TCRs were found in many donors. The study listed 150 to 200 cytomegalovirus-associated TCR beta chains.

With 60 Vbeta and 13 Jbeta primers, the PCR was carried out. Only in-frame clones appear in the TCRdb table, and some are missing; sequencing was by immunoSEQ multiplex PCR. The table includes more than 90,000 clones, approximately 77% detected once. The study sampled nominally healthy donors, though unrecorded immune exposures were likely. Germline values: CDR1 LGHNA, CDR2 YSLEER. The ends were cut back, 0 bases at V and 11 bases at J, with 12 bases in the middle. The CDR3 consists of 13 residues. The receptor was isolated from a man aged 45-60 years in good health and CMV-seropositive. The chain recombines TRBV4-3 with TRBJ2-3; D might be TRBD1 (6 bases). Source material: PBMCs. CDR3 in amino acids: CASSQEGTSLQYF. Written as DNA, the CDR3 is TGCGCCAGCAGCCAAGAGGGGACATCTTTGCAGTATTTT.